This T cell receptor (beta chain) is drawn from a study of blood T cells in healthy people across ages. About the study: In model experiments, template switching was able to capture about one barcoded beta molecule for every two T cells that were present.

This CDR3 has 15 residues. With 3 bases clipped from V and 1 base from J, the junction kept 9 bases outside the gene matches. The germline V gene has CDR1 DFQATT and CDR2 SNEGSKA (reference sequence). A sample-barcoded 5' primer and a J-beta primer mix were used in a second PCR of about 7 to 12 cycles. TCRdb re-derived calls from the 5' RACE reads in MiXCR, one entry per CDR3 protein. Of 1.8 million or so distinct CDR3 sequences listed, about 39% were seen once; the top ten hold 23%. Remarks on this clonotype: Antigen unknown.

Whole-study results and caveats: Both naive CD4+ cell counts and diversity were greater in long-lived donors than in aged donors. Per-million-T-cell TCR beta diversity fell roughly linearly with age.

Total RNA, at least 5 micrograms per sample, was extracted from PBMCs. Sequenced input: blood. This TCR was recovered from a human donor in good health. This chain joins TRBV20-1 and TRBJ2-7; 7 nucleotides agree with TRBD1. The CDR3 DNA is TGCAGTGCTAGCACGCACCGGGACAGATCCTACGAGCAGTACTTC. Protein product: CSASTHRDRSYEQYF.